Below, one T cell receptor beta chain is given with its context. Its antigen is as yet unknown. This entry comes from a study of T cell responses to AZD1222 COVID-19 vaccine. General observations from the study: Donors skewed white British and female; clonal diversity was possibly underestimated. Spike-specific TCR repertoires showed rising breadth and depth after two AZD1222 doses. Recipients of AZD1222 seropositive at baseline numbered only 5 or 6. In all cases, repertoires were sampled only after the peak T cell response.

Sequencing was performed with immunoSEQ multiplex PCR; in TCRdb, only in-frame clones are kept and a portion is missing. The data contain over 150,000 clones, 88% of them singletons. Germline V CDR1 and CDR2: SEHNR, FQNEAQ (reference sequence). V shed 1 base, J shed 7 bases, and the junction held 9 bases outside the gene matches. This CDR3 is 15 amino acids long. The sequence came from an adult who received the AZD1222 COVID-19 vaccine. The J gene is TRBJ1-1, the V gene TRBV7-9; TRBD1 matches 7 bases. Sample: peripheral blood, taken 28 days after the second AZD1222 dose. The CDR3 reads CASSLVSGRQGEAFF. The CDR3 DNA reads as TGTGCCAGCAGCTTAGTTTCGGGGAGACAGGGTGAAGCTTTCTTT.